This is a list of T cell receptor beta chains from one sample in a study of blood T cells in healthy people across ages. MiXCR was run by TCRdb on the 5' RACE reads, yielding one entry per CDR3 protein. The table lists about 630,000 distinct CDR3 sequences, under 25% of them singletons. What was sequenced was blood. These TCRs come from a man aged 70-80 years in good health. Each CDR3 is given with its conserved first and last residue. Fields, in order: D gene, clone size, J gene, CDR3 length, V gene, CDR3 protein, CDR3 DNA. The D gene is left open where the match is weak. Expanded clones are given a class, and other clones once, few, many or no size at all.

d_call: TRBD1; clone_size: few; j_call: TRBJ1-1; cdr3_length: 16; v_call: TRBV5-1; cdr3_aa: CASSPTGRDGNTEAFF; cdr3_nt: TGCGCCAGCAGCCCGACAGGGAGGGATGGGAACACTGAAGCTTTCTTT
d_call: TRBD1; clone_size: .; j_call: TRBJ2-3; cdr3_length: 16; v_call: TRBV9; cdr3_aa: CASSARGDRATDTQYF; cdr3_nt: TGTGCCAGCAGCGCGAGGGGGGACAGGGCCACAGATACGCAGTATTTT
d_call: TRBD1; clone_size: many; j_call: TRBJ1-6; cdr3_length: 18; v_call: TRBV7-8; cdr3_aa: CASSLQGAASSYNSPLHF; cdr3_nt: TGTGCCAGCAGCTTACAGGGGGCGGCGAGCTCCTATAATTCACCCCTCCACTTT
d_call: TRBD2; clone_size: .; j_call: TRBJ2-1; cdr3_length: 14; v_call: TRBV5-6; cdr3_aa: CASARRDYDNEQFF; cdr3_nt: TGTGCCAGCGCCCGGAGGGACTACGACAATGAGCAGTTCTTC
d_call: .; clone_size: .; j_call: TRBJ2-3; cdr3_length: 13; v_call: TRBV20-1; cdr3_aa: CSRILRPTDTQYF; cdr3_nt: TGCAGCCGTATCTTAAGACCCACAGATACGCAGTATTTT
d_call: .; clone_size: .; j_call: TRBJ2-1; cdr3_length: 15; v_call: TRBV3-1; cdr3_aa: CASSLRDTVYNEQFF; cdr3_nt: TGTGCCAGCAGCCTCCGGGACACTGTCTACAATGAGCAGTTCTTC
d_call: TRBD2; clone_size: .; j_call: TRBJ2-7; cdr3_length: 17; v_call: TRBV11-2; cdr3_aa: CASSLGLAGGTWGEQYF; cdr3_nt: TGTGCCAGCAGCTTGGGACTAGCGGGAGGGACCTGGGGAGAGCAGTACTTC
d_call: .; clone_size: few; j_call: TRBJ2-2; cdr3_length: 17; v_call: TRBV10-3; cdr3_aa: CAISGRGQNANTGELFF; cdr3_nt: TGTGCCATCAGTGGGCGCGGACAGAACGCGAACACCGGGGAGCTGTTTTTT
d_call: .; clone_size: few; j_call: TRBJ1-1; cdr3_length: 14; v_call: TRBV10-3; cdr3_aa: CAISVGGMNTEAFF; cdr3_nt: TGTGCCATCAGTGTTGGGGGAATGAACACTGAAGCTTTCTTT
d_call: .; clone_size: .; j_call: TRBJ1-2; cdr3_length: 14; v_call: TRBV14; cdr3_aa: CASSRAGFNYGYTF; cdr3_nt: TGTGCCAGCAGCCGAGCGGGATTCAACTATGGCTACACCTTC
d_call: TRBD2; clone_size: few; j_call: TRBJ2-1; cdr3_length: 15; v_call: TRBV14; cdr3_aa: CASSQVWGGQNEQFF; cdr3_nt: TGTGCCAGCAGCCAAGTTTGGGGAGGGCAGAATGAGCAGTTCTTC
d_call: .; clone_size: .; j_call: TRBJ2-5; cdr3_length: 14; v_call: TRBV7-8; cdr3_aa: CASSLVPLGETQYF; cdr3_nt: TGTGCCAGCAGCTTAGTACCCCTAGGAGAGACCCAGTACTTC
d_call: .; clone_size: .; j_call: TRBJ2-3; cdr3_length: 17; v_call: TRBV5-1; cdr3_aa: CASSLGLAPQNTDTQYF; cdr3_nt: TGCGCCAGCAGCTTGGGCCTAGCGCCCCAGAACACAGATACGCAGTATTTT
d_call: TRBD2; clone_size: .; j_call: TRBJ2-1; cdr3_length: 13; v_call: TRBV24-1; cdr3_aa: CATSGLAGNEQFF; cdr3_nt: TGTGCCACCTCGGGACTAGCGGGAAATGAGCAGTTCTTC
d_call: TRBD1; clone_size: .; j_call: TRBJ1-2; cdr3_length: 17; v_call: TRBV5-6; cdr3_aa: CASSSGTGGFKNYGYTF; cdr3_nt: TGTGCCAGCAGTTCCGGGACAGGGGGCTTTAAGAACTATGGCTACACCTTC
d_call: .; clone_size: once; j_call: TRBJ1-2; cdr3_length: 15; v_call: TRBV20-1; cdr3_aa: CSARTQGTLRYGYTF; cdr3_nt: TGCAGTGCTAGAACACAGGGAACACTCCGCTATGGCTACACCTTC
d_call: TRBD2; clone_size: few; j_call: TRBJ2-3; cdr3_length: 13; v_call: TRBV29-1; cdr3_aa: CSVQLAGTDTQCF; cdr3_nt: TGCAGCGTACAACTAGCGGGAACAGATACGCAGTGTTTT
d_call: .; clone_size: many; j_call: TRBJ2-5; cdr3_length: 14; v_call: TRBV14; cdr3_aa: CASSQVGGRETQYF; cdr3_nt: TGTGCCAGCAGCCAAGTAGGGGGGAGAGAGACCCAGTACTTC
d_call: TRBD2; clone_size: few; j_call: TRBJ2-5; cdr3_length: 17; v_call: TRBV10-3; cdr3_aa: CAISESIAGGPVETQYF; cdr3_nt: TGTGCCATCAGTGAGTCAATAGCGGGAGGGCCGGTAGAGACCCAGTACTTC
d_call: TRBD1; clone_size: few; j_call: TRBJ1-1; cdr3_length: 15; v_call: TRBV6-1; cdr3_aa: CASRRQGELNTEAFF; cdr3_nt: TGTGCCAGCAGAAGACAGGGGGAACTCAACACTGAAGCTTTCTTT
d_call: .; clone_size: few; j_call: TRBJ2-6; cdr3_length: 16; v_call: TRBV6-1; cdr3_aa: CASSPNAGSGANVLTF; cdr3_nt: TGTGCCAGCAGTCCGAACGCAGGGTCTGGGGCCAACGTCCTGACTTTC